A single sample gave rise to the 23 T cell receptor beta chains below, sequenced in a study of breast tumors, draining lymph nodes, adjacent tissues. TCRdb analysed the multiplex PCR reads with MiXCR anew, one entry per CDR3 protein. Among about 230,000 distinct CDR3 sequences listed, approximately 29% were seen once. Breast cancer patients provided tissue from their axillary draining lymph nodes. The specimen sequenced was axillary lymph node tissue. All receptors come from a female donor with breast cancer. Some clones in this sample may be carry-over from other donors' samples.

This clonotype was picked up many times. CDR3 DNA: TGCGCCAGCAGTTTACCCAACGGGGAGACCCAGTACTTC. Its protein is CASSLPNGETQYF. The chain joins TRBV5-1 to TRBJ2-5; D remains unclear. Germline CDR1 SGHRS, CDR2 YFSETQ. With 5 bases removed from V and 5 bases from J, the gap between germline ends came to 13 bases. The CDR3 loop spans 13 amino acids.

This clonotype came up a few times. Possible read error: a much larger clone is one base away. CDR3 residues: CASTPTNTEEKLFF. CDR3 coding DNA: TGTGCCAGCACCCCGACAAACACCGAGGAAAAACTGTTTTTT. The chain uses TRBV6-2 or TRBV6-3 and TRBJ1-4; D is unclear. CDR3 length equals 14 residues. Trimming cost V 7 bases and J 8 bases, with 17 bases left between them. The V gene's germline CDR1 is MNHEY and CDR2 SVGEGT.

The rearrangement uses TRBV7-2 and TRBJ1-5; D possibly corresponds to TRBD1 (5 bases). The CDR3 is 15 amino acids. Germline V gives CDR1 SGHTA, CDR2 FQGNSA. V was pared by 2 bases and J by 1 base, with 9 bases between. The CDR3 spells CASSLTWTSNQPQHF. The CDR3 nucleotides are TGTGCCAGCAGCTTAACGTGGACAAGCAATCAGCCCCAGCATTTT. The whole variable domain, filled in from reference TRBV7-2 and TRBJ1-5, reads GAGVSQSPSNKVTEKGKDVELRCDPISGHTALYWYRQSLGQGLEFLIYFQGNSAPDKSGLPSDRFSAERTGGSVSTLTIQRTQQEDSAVYLCASSLTWTSNQPQHFGDGTRLSIL.

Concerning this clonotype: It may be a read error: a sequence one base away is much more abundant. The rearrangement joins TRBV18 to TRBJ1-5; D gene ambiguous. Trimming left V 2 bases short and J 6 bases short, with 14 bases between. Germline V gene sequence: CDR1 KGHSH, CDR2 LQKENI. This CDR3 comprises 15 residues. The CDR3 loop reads CASSPGRHLTQPQHF. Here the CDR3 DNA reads TGTGCCAGCTCACCAGGGCGCCATCTAACTCAGCCCCAGCATTTT.

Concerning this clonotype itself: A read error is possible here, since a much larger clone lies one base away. For the CDR3, the DNA is TGTGCCAGCAGCCCCCGCGGGAGGCCAGAGACCCAGTACTTC. It specifies CASSPRGRPETQYF. V usage is TRBV7-8 and J usage is TRBJ2-5; TRBD2 aligns across 8 bases. The trim removed 5 bases at V and 4 bases at J, leaving 6 bases unmatched. This CDR3 comprises 14 residues. In germline, CDR1 is SGHVS, CDR2 FQNEAQ.

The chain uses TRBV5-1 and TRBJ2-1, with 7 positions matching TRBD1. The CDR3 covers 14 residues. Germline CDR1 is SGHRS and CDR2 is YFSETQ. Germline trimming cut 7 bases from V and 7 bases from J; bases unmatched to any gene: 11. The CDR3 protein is CASPPGTANNEQFF. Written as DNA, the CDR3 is TGCGCCAGCCCGCCCGGGACAGCGAATAATGAGCAGTTCTTC.

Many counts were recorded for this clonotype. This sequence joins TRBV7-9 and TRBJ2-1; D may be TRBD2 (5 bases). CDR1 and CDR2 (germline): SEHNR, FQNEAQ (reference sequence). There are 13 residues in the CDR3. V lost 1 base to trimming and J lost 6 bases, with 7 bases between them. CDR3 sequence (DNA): TGTGCCAGCAGCTTAGGGACTGTCAATGAGCAGTTCTTC. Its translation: CASSLGTVNEQFF.

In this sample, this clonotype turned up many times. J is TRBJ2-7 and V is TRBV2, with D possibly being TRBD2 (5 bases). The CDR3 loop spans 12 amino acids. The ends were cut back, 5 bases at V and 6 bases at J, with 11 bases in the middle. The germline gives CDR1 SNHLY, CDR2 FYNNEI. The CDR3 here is CASSRGSGEQYF. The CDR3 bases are TGTGCCAGCAGTCGGGGTTCGGGCGAGCAGTACTTC.

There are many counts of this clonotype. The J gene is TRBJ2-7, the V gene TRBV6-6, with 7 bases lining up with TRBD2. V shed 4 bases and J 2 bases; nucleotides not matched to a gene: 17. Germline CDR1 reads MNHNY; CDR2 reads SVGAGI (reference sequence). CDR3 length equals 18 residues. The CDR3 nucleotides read TGTGCCAGCAGTTTCGGTAGGGGTAAAAGCGGGGTCACCTACGAGCAGTACTTC. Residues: CASSFGRGKSGVTYEQYF.

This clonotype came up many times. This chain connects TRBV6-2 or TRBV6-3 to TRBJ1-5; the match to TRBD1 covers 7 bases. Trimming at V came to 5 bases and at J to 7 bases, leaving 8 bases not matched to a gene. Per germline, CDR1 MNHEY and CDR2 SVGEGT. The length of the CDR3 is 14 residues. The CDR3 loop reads CASSGDRDVQPQHF. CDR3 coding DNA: TGTGCCAGCAGTGGGGACAGAGATGTCCAGCCCCAGCATTTT.

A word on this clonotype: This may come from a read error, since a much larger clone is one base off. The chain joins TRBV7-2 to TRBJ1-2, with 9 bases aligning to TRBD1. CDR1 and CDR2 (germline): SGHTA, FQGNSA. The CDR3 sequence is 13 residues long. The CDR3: CASSRDRGEYYAF. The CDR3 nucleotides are TGTGCCAGCAGCCGAGACAGGGGGGAGTACTACGCCTTC.

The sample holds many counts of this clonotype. This chain's CDR3 is CASSYFSGREQYF. DNA for the CDR3: TGTGCCAGCAGTTACTTTAGCGGGCGCGAGCAGTACTTC. The V gene is TRBV6-2 or TRBV6-3, the J gene TRBJ2-7; 7 bases line up with TRBD2. CDR3 length: 13 residues. J was trimmed by 6 bases and V by 1 base; bases with no gene match: 3. Germline V gives CDR1 MNHEY, CDR2 SVGEGT.

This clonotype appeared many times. CDR3 coding DNA: TGTGCCAGTAGTCCGGGGACAGGTGTCTCTGGGGCCAACGTCCTGACTTTC. Translated, it gives CASSPGTGVSGANVLTF. The rearrangement links TRBV19 to TRBJ2-6; 8 bases map to TRBD1. Germline-derived CDR1 and CDR2 are LNHDA and SQIVND (reference sequence). The CDR3 consists of 17 residues. J was trimmed by 0 bases and V by 5 bases; bases with no gene match: 6.

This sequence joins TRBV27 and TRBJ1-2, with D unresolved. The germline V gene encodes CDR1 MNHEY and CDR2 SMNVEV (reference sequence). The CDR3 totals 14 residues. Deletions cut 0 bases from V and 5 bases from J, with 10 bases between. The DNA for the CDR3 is TGTGCCAGCAGTTTATCTCCCGGGATTTATGGCTACACCTTC. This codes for CASSLSPGIYGYTF.

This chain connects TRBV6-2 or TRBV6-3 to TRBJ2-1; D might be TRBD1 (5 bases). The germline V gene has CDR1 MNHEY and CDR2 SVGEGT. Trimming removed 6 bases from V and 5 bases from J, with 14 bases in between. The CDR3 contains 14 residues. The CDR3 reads CASREPDRNNEQFF. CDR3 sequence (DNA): TGTGCCAGCAGGGAACCAGACAGAAACAATGAGCAGTTCTTC.

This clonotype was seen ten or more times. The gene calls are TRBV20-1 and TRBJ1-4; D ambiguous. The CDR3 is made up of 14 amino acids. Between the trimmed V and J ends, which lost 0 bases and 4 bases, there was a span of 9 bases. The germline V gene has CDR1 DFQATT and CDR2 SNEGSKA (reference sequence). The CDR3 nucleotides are TGCAGTGCTAGAGAGGGCGACTTTAATGAAAAACTGTTTTTT. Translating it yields CSAREGDFNEKLFF.

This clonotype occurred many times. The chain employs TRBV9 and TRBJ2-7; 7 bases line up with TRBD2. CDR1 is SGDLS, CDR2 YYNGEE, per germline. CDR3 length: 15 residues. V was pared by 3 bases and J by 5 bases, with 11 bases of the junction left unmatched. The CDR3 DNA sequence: TGTGCCAGCAGCGGGTCGACTAGCCATAGCGACGAGCAGTACTTC. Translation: CASSGSTSHSDEQYF. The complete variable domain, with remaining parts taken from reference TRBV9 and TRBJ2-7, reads DSGVTQTPKHLITATGQRVTLRCSPRSGDLSVYWYQQSLDQGLQFLIQYYNGEERAKGNILERFSAQQFPDLHSELNLSSLELGDSALYFCASSGSTSHSDEQYFGPGTRLTVT.

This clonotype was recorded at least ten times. The CDR3, as DNA: TGTGCCACCAGTCCAACAGGGTCTGGGGCCAACGTCCTGACTTTC. Translated: CATSPTGSGANVLTF. The J gene is TRBJ2-6, the V gene TRBV24-1; a weak D match, TRBD1 (6 bases). The V and J ends lost 6 bases and 1 base respectively, with 9 bases between them. Per the germline V gene, CDR1 is KGHDR and CDR2 is SFDVKD. There are 15 residues in the CDR3.

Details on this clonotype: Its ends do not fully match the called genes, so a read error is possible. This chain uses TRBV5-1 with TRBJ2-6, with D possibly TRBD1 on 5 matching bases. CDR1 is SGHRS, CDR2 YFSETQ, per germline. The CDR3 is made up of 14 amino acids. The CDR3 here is CTSSELTGANVLTF. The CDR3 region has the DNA TGCACCAGCAGTGAACTCACTGGGGCCAACGTCCTGACCTTC.

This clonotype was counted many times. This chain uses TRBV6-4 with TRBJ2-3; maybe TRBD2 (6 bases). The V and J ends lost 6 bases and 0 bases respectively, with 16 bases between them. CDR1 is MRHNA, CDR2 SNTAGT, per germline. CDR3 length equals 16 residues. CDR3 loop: CASSPFSGASTDTQYF. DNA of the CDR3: TGTGCCAGCAGCCCGTTTAGCGGAGCTAGCACAGATACGCAGTATTTT.

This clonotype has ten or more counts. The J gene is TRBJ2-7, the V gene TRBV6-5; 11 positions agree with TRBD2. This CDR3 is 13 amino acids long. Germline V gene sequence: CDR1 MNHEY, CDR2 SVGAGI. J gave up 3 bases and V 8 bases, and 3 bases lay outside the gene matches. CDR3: CASRTSGYYEQYF. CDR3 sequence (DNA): TGTGCCAGCCGGACTAGCGGGTACTACGAGCAGTACTTC.

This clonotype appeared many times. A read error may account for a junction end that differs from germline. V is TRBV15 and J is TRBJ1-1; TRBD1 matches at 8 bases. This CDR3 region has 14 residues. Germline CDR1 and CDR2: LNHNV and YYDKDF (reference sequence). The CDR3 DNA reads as TGTGCCACCAGCGGAGACAGGGGTAACACTGAAGCTTTCTTT. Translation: CATSGDRGNTEAFF.

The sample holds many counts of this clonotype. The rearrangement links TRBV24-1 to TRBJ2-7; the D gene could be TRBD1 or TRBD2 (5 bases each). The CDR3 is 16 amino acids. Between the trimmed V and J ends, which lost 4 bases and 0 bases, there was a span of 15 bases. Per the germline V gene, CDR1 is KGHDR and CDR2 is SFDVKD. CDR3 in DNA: TGTGCCACCAGTGACCTCCGGGGCCCAAGCTCCTACGAGCAGTACTTC. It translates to CATSDLRGPSSYEQYF.